The rows below give T cell receptor beta chains drawn from one sample of a study of T-cell memory formation after mild COVID-19. TCRdb used MiXCR to reprocess the 5' RACE reads, holding one entry per CDR3 protein. The sample carries 14,000 to 15,000 distinct CDR3 sequences, 20% to 25% recorded once. The sequenced sample was PBMCs or a T cell subset sorted from them (not recorded which). The receptors here all came from a man aged 18 to 35 who had mild COVID-19 (a few samples of this study predate the infection). Cell type and time point are not known. Each CDR3 is given with its conserved first and last residue. Fields, in order: clone size, D gene, V gene, J gene, CDR3 DNA, CDR3 protein. D genes are given only for firm matches. Where a row states a size, it is once, few, many or the class of an expanded clone; other rows omit it.

abundance: many; d_gene: .; v_gene: TRBV7-6; j_gene: TRBJ2-7; CDR3nt: TGTGCCAGCAGCCCCGGCTACGAGCAGTACTTC; CDR3aa: CASSPGYEQYF
abundance: many; d_gene: .; v_gene: TRBV28; j_gene: TRBJ2-6; CDR3nt: TGTGCCAGCAGCTCTTCAGGGTATGGCCCTGGGGCCAACGTCCTGACTTTC; CDR3aa: CASSSSGYGPGANVLTF
abundance: .; d_gene: .; v_gene: TRBV12-3/TRBV12-4; j_gene: TRBJ1-2; CDR3nt: TGTGCCAGCAGTTTAGTCGGCAGGGACTATGGCTACACCTTC; CDR3aa: CASSLVGRDYGYTF
abundance: many; d_gene: .; v_gene: TRBV12-3/TRBV12-4; j_gene: TRBJ1-2; CDR3nt: TGTGCCAGCAGTTTGGGGTTACCCGCCTATGGCTACACCTTC; CDR3aa: CASSLGLPAYGYTF
abundance: many; d_gene: .; v_gene: TRBV7-9; j_gene: TRBJ1-2; CDR3nt: TGTGCCAGCAGCTTCCCGGGGCTCCACTATGGCTACACCTTC; CDR3aa: CASSFPGLHYGYTF
abundance: many; d_gene: .; v_gene: TRBV5-1; j_gene: TRBJ1-1; CDR3nt: TGCGCCAGCAGCCCCGGGGCAGCGTACACTGAAGCTTTCTTT; CDR3aa: CASSPGAAYTEAFF
abundance: many; d_gene: .; v_gene: TRBV7-9; j_gene: TRBJ2-2; CDR3nt: TGTGCCAGCAGCTTTCGGGGCTCGGACACCGGGGAGCTGTTTTTT; CDR3aa: CASSFRGSDTGELFF
abundance: many; d_gene: TRBD1; v_gene: TRBV20-1; j_gene: TRBJ2-5; CDR3nt: TGCAGTGCCCAAAGACGGACAGGAAGAATGGAGACCCAGTACTTC; CDR3aa: CSAQRRTGRMETQYF
abundance: .; d_gene: .; v_gene: TRBV12-3/TRBV12-4; j_gene: TRBJ2-7; CDR3nt: TGTGCTAGCAGCCAAGTTATGGGGGAGCAGTACTTC; CDR3aa: CASSQVMGEQYF
abundance: many; d_gene: .; v_gene: TRBV29-1; j_gene: TRBJ1-1; CDR3nt: TGCAGCGTTACAGAGATGAACACTGAAGCTTTCTTT; CDR3aa: CSVTEMNTEAFF
abundance: .; d_gene: .; v_gene: TRBV6-2/TRBV6-3; j_gene: TRBJ1-1; CDR3nt: TGTGCCAGCAGTTTGGGTGGCTCTGAAGCTTTCTTT; CDR3aa: CASSLGGSEAFF
abundance: many; d_gene: .; v_gene: TRBV11-2; j_gene: TRBJ2-1; CDR3nt: TGTGCCAGCAGCTTCGCAGGACGTACCCCTATATACAATGAGCAGTTCTTC; CDR3aa: CASSFAGRTPIYNEQFF
abundance: .; d_gene: .; v_gene: TRBV4-3; j_gene: TRBJ2-5; CDR3nt: TGCGCCAGCAGCCACAGGTGGGCAGAGACCCAGTACTTC; CDR3aa: CASSHRWAETQYF
abundance: many; d_gene: .; v_gene: TRBV4-1; j_gene: TRBJ2-5; CDR3nt: TGCGCCAGCAGCCTGGGCCTCGGAGAGACCCAGTACTTC; CDR3aa: CASSLGLGETQYF
abundance: many; d_gene: .; v_gene: TRBV10-1; j_gene: TRBJ1-2; CDR3nt: TGCGCCAGCAGTGAGTCGAGAGGGCTGGGATTCTATGGCTACACCTTC; CDR3aa: CASSESRGLGFYGYTF
abundance: .; d_gene: .; v_gene: TRBV6-5; j_gene: TRBJ2-7; CDR3nt: TGTGCCAGCAGGCCTCGGGACGGATACTACGAGCAGTACTTC; CDR3aa: CASRPRDGYYEQYF
abundance: many; d_gene: TRBD1; v_gene: TRBV2; j_gene: TRBJ1-2; CDR3nt: TGTGCCAGCAGTGAAACGGGGACAGGGGACTTTTCTTATGGCTACACCTTC; CDR3aa: CASSETGTGDFSYGYTF
abundance: many; d_gene: .; v_gene: TRBV18; j_gene: TRBJ2-7; CDR3nt: TGTGCCAGCTCACCGGGGGAACTTTACGAGCAGTACTTC; CDR3aa: CASSPGELYEQYF
abundance: .; d_gene: .; v_gene: TRBV5-1; j_gene: TRBJ2-3; CDR3nt: TGCGCCAGCAGAGAGGGATACACAGATACGCAGTATTTT; CDR3aa: CASREGYTDTQYF
abundance: many; d_gene: TRBD2; v_gene: TRBV12-3/TRBV12-4; j_gene: TRBJ2-1; CDR3nt: TGTGCCAGCAGTTTACGGGTCCTAGCGGGCGACAATGAGCAGTTCTTC; CDR3aa: CASSLRVLAGDNEQFF
abundance: many; d_gene: .; v_gene: TRBV6-2/TRBV6-3; j_gene: TRBJ2-7; CDR3nt: TGTGCCAGCCGCACCATCCCCCAGGGAGTCCACGAGCAGTACTTC; CDR3aa: CASRTIPQGVHEQYF
abundance: many; d_gene: .; v_gene: TRBV28; j_gene: TRBJ1-1; CDR3nt: TGTGCCAGCAGTTTCGGGAACACTGAAGCTTTCTTT; CDR3aa: CASSFGNTEAFF
abundance: .; d_gene: .; v_gene: TRBV20-1; j_gene: TRBJ1-5; CDR3nt: TGCAGTGCTATTAGGGGGGGTGGTCAGCCCCAGCATTTT; CDR3aa: CSAIRGGGQPQHF
abundance: many; d_gene: .; v_gene: TRBV29-1; j_gene: TRBJ2-3; CDR3nt: TGCAGCGCCCTGGAGGGTCCGATTGGTACGCAGTATTTT; CDR3aa: CSALEGPIGTQYF
abundance: few; d_gene: .; v_gene: TRBV3-1; j_gene: TRBJ2-7; CDR3nt: TGTGCCAGCAGCCAAGGTAAGGGCTTGGACTACGAGCAGTACTTC; CDR3aa: CASSQGKGLDYEQYF
abundance: many; d_gene: .; v_gene: TRBV6-5; j_gene: TRBJ2-7; CDR3nt: TGTGCCAGCAGTCCCTCGACCTATAGCTCCTACGAGCAGTACTTC; CDR3aa: CASSPSTYSSYEQYF
abundance: many; d_gene: .; v_gene: TRBV4-2; j_gene: TRBJ2-5; CDR3nt: TGTGCCAGCAGCCCAAATCCTAGCCTTCGGGAGACCCAGTACTTC; CDR3aa: CASSPNPSLRETQYF
abundance: few; d_gene: TRBD1; v_gene: TRBV2; j_gene: TRBJ1-1; CDR3nt: TGTGCCCCCATCGGGGGACAGTTGAGCACTGAAGCTTTCTTT; CDR3aa: CAPIGGQLSTEAFF
abundance: many; d_gene: TRBD2; v_gene: TRBV4-3; j_gene: TRBJ2-3; CDR3nt: TGCGCCAGCAGCCAAGCCAGGGCGCTAGCGGGGGTGGCAGATACGCAGTATTTT; CDR3aa: CASSQARALAGVADTQYF
abundance: many; d_gene: .; v_gene: TRBV28; j_gene: TRBJ1-5; CDR3nt: TGTGCCAGCAGCCCCCCTCACGACAGCGGGAGCAATCAGCCCCAGCATTTT; CDR3aa: CASSPPHDSGSNQPQHF
abundance: many; d_gene: .; v_gene: TRBV7-8; j_gene: TRBJ2-1; CDR3nt: TGTGCCAGCAGCTTAGGGACAACCTCCCGGCAGTTCTTC; CDR3aa: CASSLGTTSRQFF
abundance: .; d_gene: .; v_gene: TRBV7-2; j_gene: TRBJ2-2; CDR3nt: TGTGCCAGCAGCTCGACTACACTGAACACCGGGGAGCTGTTTTTT; CDR3aa: CASSSTTLNTGELFF
abundance: many; d_gene: .; v_gene: TRBV7-8; j_gene: TRBJ1-1; CDR3nt: TGTGCCAGCAGCTTAAGAGCGAACACTGAAGCTTTCTTT; CDR3aa: CASSLRANTEAFF
abundance: medium-sized; d_gene: .; v_gene: TRBV4-1; j_gene: TRBJ1-2; CDR3nt: TGCGCCAGCAGCCAGAGCTCGTTGGACGGATTATATGGCTACACCTTC; CDR3aa: CASSQSSLDGLYGYTF
abundance: many; d_gene: .; v_gene: TRBV11-2; j_gene: TRBJ2-1; CDR3nt: TGTGCCAGCAGCTCCGAAAGCGAGCAGTTCTTC; CDR3aa: CASSSESEQFF
abundance: .; d_gene: .; v_gene: TRBV19; j_gene: TRBJ2-1; CDR3nt: TGTGCCAGTAGTACGGACAGTAGCTCCTACAATGAGAAGTTCTTC; CDR3aa: CASSTDSSSYNEKFF
abundance: few; d_gene: .; v_gene: TRBV6-5; j_gene: TRBJ1-1; CDR3nt: TGTGCCAGCAGAACCGGGCCTCGAGTTGAAGCTTTCTTT; CDR3aa: CASRTGPRVEAFF
abundance: many; d_gene: .; v_gene: TRBV24-1; j_gene: TRBJ2-1; CDR3nt: TGTGCCACCAGTGATTTGCTTCAGTATGAGCAGTTCTTC; CDR3aa: CATSDLLQYEQFF
abundance: many; d_gene: .; v_gene: TRBV3-1; j_gene: TRBJ2-5; CDR3nt: TGTGCCAGCAGCCAAGATCCAGGCATGGAGACCCAGTACTTC; CDR3aa: CASSQDPGMETQYF
abundance: many; d_gene: .; v_gene: TRBV20-1; j_gene: TRBJ2-3; CDR3nt: TGCAGTGCTAGGTCGGGGGTCTTCACAGATACGCAGTATTTT; CDR3aa: CSARSGVFTDTQYF
abundance: many; d_gene: .; v_gene: TRBV4-2; j_gene: TRBJ2-7; CDR3nt: TGTGCCAGCAGCCAAGGGGCTACGTTCTCCTACGAGCAGTACTTC; CDR3aa: CASSQGATFSYEQYF